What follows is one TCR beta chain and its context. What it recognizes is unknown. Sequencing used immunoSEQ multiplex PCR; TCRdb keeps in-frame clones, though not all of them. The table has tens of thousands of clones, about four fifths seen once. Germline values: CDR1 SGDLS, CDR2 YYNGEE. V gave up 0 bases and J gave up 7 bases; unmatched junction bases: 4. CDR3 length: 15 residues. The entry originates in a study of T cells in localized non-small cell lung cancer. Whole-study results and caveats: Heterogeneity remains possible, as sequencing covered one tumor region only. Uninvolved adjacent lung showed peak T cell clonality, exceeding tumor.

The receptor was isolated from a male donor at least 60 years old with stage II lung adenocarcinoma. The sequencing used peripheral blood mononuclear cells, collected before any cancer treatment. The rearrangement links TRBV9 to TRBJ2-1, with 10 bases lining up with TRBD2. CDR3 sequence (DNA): TGTGCCAGCAGCGTAGTAGCGGGAGGAGTTAATGAGCAGTTCTTC. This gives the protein CASSVVAGGVNEQFF. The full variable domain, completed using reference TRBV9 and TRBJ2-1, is DSGVTQTPKHLITATGQRVTLRCSPRSGDLSVYWYQQSLDQGLQFLIQYYNGEERAKGNILERFSAQQFPDLHSELNLSSLELGDSALYFCASSVVAGGVNEQFFGPGTRLTVL.